This TCR beta chain was observed in a study of T cell responses to AZD1222 COVID-19 vaccine. Overall study context: Samples with a second dose at about 4 or about 12 weeks were pooled together.

With regard to this clone: As yet, its antigen is unknown.

Whole-study findings and limits: Clonal diversity may have been underestimated, and the donors were mostly white British, with more females than males. The peak T cell response came first, and repertoires were sampled only after it.

V lost 3 bases, J lost 0 bases, and 11 bases lay in between. The CDR3 has 15 residues. Per germline, CDR1 SGHTS and CDR2 YDEGEE. TCRdb's table, derived via immunoSEQ multiplex PCR, lists solely in-frame clones and lacks some. The sample holds approximately 130,000 clones, 93% seen once. This receptor was obtained from an adult in good health. The sequences come from peripheral blood, collected on day 0 of AZD1222 vaccination. V is TRBV5-8 and J is TRBJ2-3; TRBD2 might be the D (6 bases). DNA of the CDR3: TGTGCCAGCAGCTCGGGGGACGGGAGCACAGATACGCAGTATTTT. This translates into CASSSGDGSTDTQYF.